This T cell receptor (beta chain) originates from a study of shared clonotypes between healthy human individuals. On the study more broadly: The study used three CD4 naive, three CD4 memory, two CD8 naive and one CD8 memory plate per donor.

The run depth of the assay was deep. The DNA input per sorted-subset replicate PCR was roughly 180 ng, corresponding to tens of thousands of T cell genomes. Sequencing was performed with immunoSEQ multiplex PCR; in TCRdb, only in-frame clones are kept and a portion is missing. Seen here are about 2 million clones, roughly 94% observed once, and the top ten hold roughly 0.13%. Healthy HIV-negative adults with no recent acute infections or vaccinations were recruited as donors. Germline values: CDR1 SGHNT, CDR2 YENEEA. V gave up 8 bases and J gave up 4 bases, with 14 bases separating them. This CDR3 is built from 13 residues.

The receptor was derived from a man younger than 35 in good health. The sequenced sample consisted of naive CD4+ T cells sorted from blood. Noted subset: CD45RA+ positively selected. The chain carries TRBV11-3 and TRBJ1-1; possibly TRBD1 for D (5 bases). The CDR3 here is CASSRQLGTEAFF. CDR3 bases: TGTGCCAGCTCCCGACAGCTCGGCACTGAAGCTTTCTTT.